This T cell receptor (beta chain) appears in the sequencing data of a study of blood T cell repertoires in COVID-19. On the study more broadly: The study drew acute and convalescent COVID-19 samples from the United States, Italy and Spain. PBMCs, B-cell-depleted T cells, or T cells provided the cDNA or gDNA that made up the material.

Per the study methods: Estimation of nucleated cell counts was performed using reference gene primer amplification. The method was immunoSEQ multiplex PCR; TCRdb's version includes in-frame clones alone and lacks a portion of them. V and J calls plus clone size are reproduced from that table; the DNA served to infer D and trimming. The table has 190,000 or so clones, around 90% seen once. CDR3 size: 13 residues. The germline V and J ends were trimmed by 5 bases and 5 bases, with 13 bases remaining between them. CDR1 and CDR2 from the germline V gene are SGHKS and YYEKEE (reference sequence). Input material: peripheral blood. The chain joins TRBV5-5 to TRBJ2-5, with a weak D call TRBD1 (5 bases). The TCR comes from a man aged 35-49 years with active or convalescent COVID-19. CDR3 protein: CASRPLGVETQYF. CDR3 bases: TGTGCCAGCAGACCCCTAGGGGTGGAGACCCAGTACTTC.